A selection of T cell receptor beta chains follows, all from one sample in a study of T cell repertoires in cytomegalovirus infection. TCRdb processed the reads anew with MiXCR; each CDR3 protein has one entry. Among some 99,000 distinct CDR3 sequences listed, about 30% were seen once. These receptors are not linked to any known antigen. The source was CD8+ T cells from cultured PBMCs, collected from culture after CMV antigen stimulation. Receptors originate from a human donor in good health (CMV status not recorded). Some clones in this sample may be carry-over from other donors' samples. CDR3s include the opening cysteine and the closing phenylalanine or tryptophan. D genes are given only for firm matches. Size is omitted from some rows. Given values are once, few, many or a class for expanded clones.

d_call: NA
v_call: TRBV4-1
clone_size: NA
j_call: TRBJ1-2
cdr3_nt: TGCGCCAGCAGCCATCTACAGGGTCCGGGAGGCTACACCTTC
cdr3_aa: CASSHLQGPGGYTF

d_call: NA
v_call: TRBV7-2
clone_size: many
j_call: TRBJ1-2
cdr3_nt: TGTGCCAGCAGCGGCCCGACAGGAAACTATGGCTACACCTTC
cdr3_aa: CASSGPTGNYGYTF

d_call: NA
v_call: TRBV18
clone_size: NA
j_call: TRBJ2-1
cdr3_nt: TGTGCCAGCTCACACGGACGGGGCGACTACAATGAGCAGTTCTTC
cdr3_aa: CASSHGRGDYNEQFF

d_call: TRBD1
v_call: TRBV20-1
clone_size: NA
j_call: TRBJ2-5
cdr3_nt: TGCAGTGCTAGAAGGACAGGGGAGACCCAGTACTTC
cdr3_aa: CSARRTGETQYF

d_call: TRBD1
v_call: TRBV12-3/TRBV12-4
clone_size: NA
j_call: TRBJ2-7
cdr3_nt: TGTGCCAGCAATACGTTCGGACCAGGGGGCTTCTACGAGCAGTACTTC
cdr3_aa: CASNTFGPGGFYEQYF

d_call: NA
v_call: TRBV14
clone_size: NA
j_call: TRBJ1-6
cdr3_nt: TGTGCCAGCAGCCTACAGGGTCTAGGAAATTCACCCCTCCACTTT
cdr3_aa: CASSLQGLGNSPLHF

d_call: TRBD1
v_call: TRBV7-2
clone_size: many
j_call: TRBJ2-5
cdr3_nt: TGTGCCAGCAGGTCGACAGGGATCAACCAAGAGACCCAGTACTTC
cdr3_aa: CASRSTGINQETQYF

d_call: NA
v_call: TRBV24-1
clone_size: few
j_call: TRBJ2-7
cdr3_nt: TGTGCCACCAGTGATAGGTGGGGCGACGAGCAGTACTTC
cdr3_aa: CATSDRWGDEQYF

d_call: TRBD2
v_call: TRBV3-1
clone_size: NA
j_call: TRBJ2-1
cdr3_nt: TGTGCCAGCAGCCAAGTTAGCGGGGGGGCCGGAACCTACAATGAGCAGTTCTTC
cdr3_aa: CASSQVSGGAGTYNEQFF

d_call: NA
v_call: TRBV20-1
clone_size: NA
j_call: TRBJ1-1
cdr3_nt: TGCAGTGCTAGTCCAGCGGGGGCAGGGTGGAGTGCATCGATTGCTTTCTTT
cdr3_aa: CSASPAGAGWSASIAFF

d_call: TRBD2
v_call: TRBV7-6
clone_size: NA
j_call: TRBJ2-2
cdr3_nt: TGTGCCAGCAGCTCGGGACTAGCGGGGGCAGGGAACACCGGGGAGCTGTTTTTT
cdr3_aa: CASSSGLAGAGNTGELFF

d_call: NA
v_call: TRBV19
clone_size: NA
j_call: TRBJ2-7
cdr3_nt: TGTGCCAGTAGTATGGGGGCAGGGTCCGCCTACGAGCAGTACTTC
cdr3_aa: CASSMGAGSAYEQYF

d_call: TRBD1
v_call: TRBV6-8
clone_size: NA
j_call: TRBJ1-2
cdr3_nt: TGTGCCAGCAGTTTCGACAGGGGCGGCTACACCTTC
cdr3_aa: CASSFDRGGYTF

d_call: TRBD1
v_call: TRBV30
clone_size: NA
j_call: TRBJ2-7
cdr3_nt: TGTGCCTGGAGTACAGGGGACGGTTTACTCGAGCAGTACTTC
cdr3_aa: CAWSTGDGLLEQYF

d_call: NA
v_call: TRBV5-4
clone_size: NA
j_call: TRBJ2-7
cdr3_nt: TGTGCCAGCAGTCGGACGGAGGGAGACGAGCAGTACTTC
cdr3_aa: CASSRTEGDEQYF

d_call: NA
v_call: TRBV7-2
clone_size: few
j_call: TRBJ2-7
cdr3_nt: TGTGCCAGCAGCTTAGGTGGGAATTCCGAGCAGTACTTC
cdr3_aa: CASSLGGNSEQYF

d_call: TRBD2
v_call: TRBV7-8
clone_size: NA
j_call: TRBJ2-3
cdr3_nt: TGTGCCAGCAGCTCCGAGCGGGGGCCAAGCACAGATACGCAGTATTTT
cdr3_aa: CASSSERGPSTDTQYF

d_call: TRBD1
v_call: TRBV5-1
clone_size: NA
j_call: TRBJ2-3
cdr3_nt: TGCGCCAGCAGCTTGACGCGACAGGGGACAGATACGCAGTATTTT
cdr3_aa: CASSLTRQGTDTQYF

d_call: NA
v_call: TRBV4-1
clone_size: NA
j_call: TRBJ1-6
cdr3_nt: TGCGCCAGCAGCCTAGCTGAGGGGGACCTGAGCTCCTATAATTCACCCCTCCACTTT
cdr3_aa: CASSLAEGDLSSYNSPLHF

d_call: NA
v_call: TRBV7-9
clone_size: NA
j_call: TRBJ2-3
cdr3_nt: TGTGCCAGCAGCGAAGGTGCGGGCCGCACAGATACGCAGTATTTT
cdr3_aa: CASSEGAGRTDTQYF

d_call: TRBD2
v_call: TRBV7-9
clone_size: once
j_call: TRBJ2-7
cdr3_nt: TGTGCCAGCAGCCCTCGGCCACTAGCGAAAAGCTCCTACGAGCAGTACTTC
cdr3_aa: CASSPRPLAKSSYEQYF

d_call: NA
v_call: TRBV19
clone_size: few
j_call: TRBJ2-3
cdr3_nt: TGTGCCACCGGGGAGATCGGCACAGATACGCAGTATTTT
cdr3_aa: CATGEIGTDTQYF

d_call: NA
v_call: TRBV12-3/TRBV12-4
clone_size: few
j_call: TRBJ2-2
cdr3_nt: TGTGCCAGCAGTTTAGCGCCCAAAACCGGGGAGCTGTTTTTT
cdr3_aa: CASSLAPKTGELFF

d_call: NA
v_call: TRBV5-6
clone_size: many
j_call: TRBJ1-1
cdr3_nt: TGTGCCAGCAGCGTCCCAGGGACCGCGGTCCGGGCTTTCTTT
cdr3_aa: CASSVPGTAVRAFF

d_call: TRBD1
v_call: TRBV28
clone_size: many
j_call: TRBJ1-1
cdr3_nt: TGTGCCAGCAGTCCGGGACAGATGAACACTGAAGCTTTCTTT
cdr3_aa: CASSPGQMNTEAFF

d_call: NA
v_call: TRBV7-8
clone_size: many
j_call: TRBJ2-3
cdr3_nt: TGTGCCAGCAGGGAGGACGGCACAGATACGCAGTATTTT
cdr3_aa: CASREDGTDTQYF

d_call: TRBD2
v_call: TRBV7-6
clone_size: NA
j_call: TRBJ2-3
cdr3_nt: TGTGCCAGCAGCTTAGCTAGCGGGGCCACAGATACGCAGTATTTT
cdr3_aa: CASSLASGATDTQYF

d_call: NA
v_call: TRBV7-2
clone_size: many
j_call: TRBJ1-2
cdr3_nt: TGTGCCAGCAGCTTAGACGATCTCAAGAACTATGGCTACACCTTC
cdr3_aa: CASSLDDLKNYGYTF

d_call: TRBD2
v_call: TRBV5-6
clone_size: NA
j_call: TRBJ2-1
cdr3_nt: TGTGCCAGCATCCGGGGGGGGTTCGATGAGCAGTTCTTC
cdr3_aa: CASIRGGFDEQFF

d_call: NA
v_call: TRBV7-6
clone_size: NA
j_call: TRBJ2-4
cdr3_nt: TGTGCCAGCAGCCGGACTGCCCCAACTAAAAACATTCAGTACTTC
cdr3_aa: CASSRTAPTKNIQYF

d_call: NA
v_call: TRBV27
clone_size: few
j_call: TRBJ2-2
cdr3_nt: TGTGCCATACAGGACAGAAACACCGGGGAGCTGTTTTTT
cdr3_aa: CAIQDRNTGELFF

d_call: NA
v_call: TRBV27
clone_size: NA
j_call: TRBJ2-7
cdr3_nt: TGTGCCAGCAGTACCTATAGCGTTACAGGGTTCGAGCAGTACTTC
cdr3_aa: CASSTYSVTGFEQYF

d_call: NA
v_call: TRBV27
clone_size: once
j_call: TRBJ2-2
cdr3_nt: TGTGCCAGCGGAAACACCGGGGAGCTGTTTTTT
cdr3_aa: CASGNTGELFF

d_call: NA
v_call: TRBV6-6
clone_size: NA
j_call: TRBJ2-7
cdr3_nt: TGTGCCAGCAGTTCCCTAAGGGACGGAAGCTACGAGCAGTACTTC
cdr3_aa: CASSSLRDGSYEQYF

d_call: NA
v_call: TRBV7-2
clone_size: many
j_call: TRBJ1-1
cdr3_nt: TGTGCCAGCAGCCAAGAGGGGTACACTGAAGCTTTCTTT
cdr3_aa: CASSQEGYTEAFF

d_call: NA
v_call: TRBV2
clone_size: NA
j_call: TRBJ1-2
cdr3_nt: TGTGCCAGCAGAACCTCCGTTAACTATGGCTACACCTTC
cdr3_aa: CASRTSVNYGYTF

d_call: TRBD1
v_call: TRBV7-9
clone_size: many
j_call: TRBJ1-2
cdr3_nt: TGTGCCAGCAGCATCCGGGACAGGGAGCTTATAAGCGGCTACACCTTC
cdr3_aa: CASSIRDRELISGYTF

d_call: TRBD2
v_call: TRBV7-6
clone_size: few
j_call: TRBJ2-2
cdr3_nt: TGTGCCAGCAGCTTTAGGCGTAGCGGGGGAGAGAACACCGGGGAGCTGTTTTTT
cdr3_aa: CASSFRRSGGENTGELFF

d_call: NA
v_call: TRBV4-1
clone_size: NA
j_call: TRBJ2-7
cdr3_nt: TGCGCCAGCAGCCAAGGTAGAGACAGTTCCTACGAGCAGTACTTC
cdr3_aa: CASSQGRDSSYEQYF

d_call: TRBD1
v_call: TRBV13
clone_size: few
j_call: TRBJ1-1
cdr3_nt: TGTGCCAGCAGCTTAGATGGGGGACAGGCGGCCACTGAAGCTTTCTTT
cdr3_aa: CASSLDGGQAATEAFF

d_call: NA
v_call: TRBV7-2
clone_size: NA
j_call: TRBJ2-7
cdr3_nt: TGTGCCAGCAGCTTACTCCCCGGCGAGCAGTACTTC
cdr3_aa: CASSLLPGEQYF

d_call: TRBD1
v_call: TRBV11-2
clone_size: NA
j_call: TRBJ2-5
cdr3_nt: TGTGCCAGCAGCTTCACAGGGGTGTGGGAGACCCAGTACTTC
cdr3_aa: CASSFTGVWETQYF

d_call: NA
v_call: TRBV10-3
clone_size: NA
j_call: TRBJ1-6
cdr3_nt: TGTGCCATCAGTGAGACGGCAAGCTCCTATAATTCACCCCTCCACTTT
cdr3_aa: CAISETASSYNSPLHF

d_call: NA
v_call: TRBV7-6
clone_size: few
j_call: TRBJ1-2
cdr3_nt: TGTGCCAGCAGCTTAGTGGCACTGGCCGATCTTGGAGGTGGCTACACCTTC
cdr3_aa: CASSLVALADLGGGYTF

d_call: NA
v_call: TRBV6-6
clone_size: NA
j_call: TRBJ2-1
cdr3_nt: TGTGCCAGCAGTTACGGGCTTAGTGGGCATGAGCAGTTCTTC
cdr3_aa: CASSYGLSGHEQFF

d_call: NA
v_call: TRBV5-6
clone_size: NA
j_call: TRBJ1-1
cdr3_nt: TGTGCCGGCAGCTTGGAAGGGTCGGGTGGATGGACTGAAGCTTTCTTT
cdr3_aa: CAGSLEGSGGWTEAFF

d_call: NA
v_call: TRBV28
clone_size: NA
j_call: TRBJ2-7
cdr3_nt: TGTGCCACCGAAGGGACGGGGAGTACCTACGAGCAGTACTTC
cdr3_aa: CATEGTGSTYEQYF

d_call: NA
v_call: TRBV7-9
clone_size: many
j_call: TRBJ1-1
cdr3_nt: TGTGCCAGCAGCACCCTGACCACTGAAGCTTTCTTT
cdr3_aa: CASSTLTTEAFF

d_call: NA
v_call: TRBV11-2
clone_size: few
j_call: TRBJ2-5
cdr3_nt: TGTGCCAGCAGGCCCGGGACCGGAGAGACCCAGTACTTC
cdr3_aa: CASRPGTGETQYF

d_call: NA
v_call: TRBV13
clone_size: NA
j_call: TRBJ2-1
cdr3_nt: TGTGCCAGCAGCCCAGATGTGGGGGGGCGTGAGCAGTTCTTC
cdr3_aa: CASSPDVGGREQFF

d_call: NA
v_call: TRBV4-2
clone_size: NA
j_call: TRBJ2-5
cdr3_nt: TGTGCCAGCAGCCAAGGACGGGGAGACCAAGAGACCCAGTACTTC
cdr3_aa: CASSQGRGDQETQYF

d_call: TRBD2
v_call: TRBV2
clone_size: NA
j_call: TRBJ2-3
cdr3_nt: TGTGCCAGCAGAAAAACGCGAGGGAGGGCTGGCACAGATACGCAGTATTTT
cdr3_aa: CASRKTRGRAGTDTQYF